This T cell receptor beta chain was sequenced during a study of cytomegalovirus exposure and HLA in healthy donors. The primer mix had 60 Vbeta and 13 Jbeta primers. The method was immunoSEQ multiplex PCR; TCRdb's version includes in-frame clones alone and lacks a portion of them. The table shows some 130,000 clones, with 75% to 80% occurring only once. Study-wide results and limits: Owing to their indistinguishability, certain V segments, notably TRBV6-2 and TRBV6-3, were excluded.

To note about this clone: The target antigen is unknown.

V shed 4 bases, J shed 4 bases, and the junction held 6 bases outside the gene matches. Germline V lookup: CDR1 SGHRS, CDR2 YFSETQ. This CDR3 contains 14 residues. The sequencing input was PBMCs. The TCR comes from a male donor in good health and CMV-seronegative. The V gene is TRBV5-1, the J gene TRBJ2-7; 9 nucleotides line up with TRBD1. This chain's CDR3 is CASSPGTGSYEQYF. In DNA form, the CDR3 reads TGCGCCAGCAGCCCCGGGACAGGGAGTTACGAGCAGTACTTC.